What follows are 9 T cell receptor beta chains derived from one specimen sequenced in a study of cytomegalovirus exposure and HLA in healthy donors. Primers for the PCR totalled 60 Vbeta and 13 Jbeta. Clones were read by immunoSEQ multiplex PCR, and TCRdb kept only the in-frame ones, dropping some. The sample records roughly 140,000 clones, around 79% being singletons. Sequencing input: PBMCs. These receptors were taken from a human donor in good health.

The chain combines TRBV6-1 with TRBJ2-5; TRBD2 matches 12 bases. The J call may be mistaken, given a closer DNA end match to TRBJ2-7. Per the germline V gene, CDR1 is MNHNS and CDR2 is SASEGT. The CDR3 consists of 13 residues. DNA for the CDR3: TGTGCCGGAAGGACTAGCGGGAAATACGAGCAGTACTTC. As protein: CAGRTSGKYEQYF.

The chain uses TRBV6-1 and TRBJ2-5; 8 bases line up with TRBD2. J lost 2 bases, V lost 6 bases, and 2 bases had no gene match. Germline V gives CDR1 MNHNS, CDR2 SASEGT. The CDR3 loop spans 13 amino acids. The DNA for the CDR3 is TGTGCCAGCAGCCCGGGGGGGCAAGAGACCCAGTACTTC. Encoded protein: CASSPGGQETQYF.

Only one count was recorded for this clone. The chain recombines TRBV30 with TRBJ1-6; a possible D gene is TRBD1 (6 bases). The CDR3 spans 12 residues. V was shortened by 5 bases and J by 10 bases, with 12 bases between the two germline ends. The germline gives CDR1 GTSNPN, CDR2 SVGIG (reference sequence). The CDR3: CAWGRDTSPLHF. The CDR3 bases are TGTGCCTGGGGCAGGGACACCTCACCCCTCCACTTT.

The genes are TRBV30 and TRBJ1-4; D is unclear. In germline, CDR1 is GTSNPN, CDR2 SVGIG (reference sequence). Trimming cost V 5 bases and J 2 bases, with 9 bases left between them. CDR3 length equals 13 residues. The CDR3 spells CAWAETTNEKLFF. The CDR3 DNA reads as TGTGCCTGGGCGGAAACGACTAATGAAAAACTGTTTTTT. Combining the CDR3 with reference TRBV30 and TRBJ1-4 gives the whole variable domain SQTIHQWPATLVQPVGSPLSLECTVEGTSNPNLYWYRQAAGRGLQLLFYSVGIGQISSEVPQNLSASRPQDRQFILSSKKLLLSDSGFYLCAWAETTNEKLFFGSGTQLSVL.

The V gene is TRBV30, the J gene TRBJ2-2; weak D call: TRBD2 (6 bases). The CDR3 runs 14 residues. The germline gives CDR1 GTSNPN, CDR2 SVGIG (reference sequence). V dropped 5 bases and J dropped 0 bases, with 10 bases sitting between them. CDR3 in DNA: TGTGCCTGGGCCGGGACTCCGAACACCGGGGAGCTGTTTTTT. Protein sequence: CAWAGTPNTGELFF.

This clone was detected only a few times. The chain is built from TRBV15 and TRBJ2-3; D ambiguous. V was shortened by 1 base and J by 6 bases, with 14 bases between the two germline ends. Germline V gives CDR1 LNHNV, CDR2 YYDKDF (reference sequence). This CDR3 spans 15 amino acids. CDR3 sequence (DNA): TGTGCCACCAGCAGAGTTACGTGGGCATTTGATACGCAGTATTTT. Its translation: CATSRVTWAFDTQYF.

The DNA for the CDR3 is TGTGCCAGCAGCCACGGGGTGGCGGGAGACTACGAGCAGTACTTC. This gives the protein CASSHGVAGDYEQYF. The genes are TRBV5-4 and TRBJ2-5, with 7 bases lining up with TRBD2. The end of the DNA is better explained by TRBJ2-7, so the J call may be wrong. This CDR3 region has 15 residues. CDR1 and CDR2 from the germline V gene are SGHNT and YYREEE (reference sequence).

This rearrangement joins TRBV28 to TRBJ1-4, with D tentatively TRBD1 (5 bases). Germline V gene lookup returns CDR1 MDHEN and CDR2 SYDVKM. The CDR3 length is 15 residues. Deletions cut 6 bases from V and 3 bases from J, with 14 bases between. CDR3 amino acids: CASSSTQGSNEKLFF. The DNA for the CDR3 is TGTGCCAGCAGCTCCACCCAGGGTTCTAATGAAAAACTGTTTTTT. The entire variable domain, with the rest obtained from reference TRBV28 and TRBJ1-4, is as follows: DVKVTQSSRYLVKRTGEKVFLECVQDMDHENMFWYRQDPGLGLRLIYFSYDVKMKEKGDIPEGYSVSREKKERFSLILESASTNQTSMYLCASSSTQGSNEKLFFGSGTQLSVL.

This clone was picked up a small number of times. The J gene is TRBJ1-2, the V gene TRBV15; 8 nucleotides match TRBD1. V was clipped by 3 bases and J by 5 bases; unmatched bases: 5. Germline V lookup: CDR1 LNHNV, CDR2 YYDKDF (reference sequence). CDR3 length: 14 amino acids. CDR3 sequence reads: CATSSVWTGYGYTF. The CDR3, as DNA: TGTGCCACCAGCAGCGTTTGGACAGGGTATGGCTACACCTTC.